The TCR beta chain described here comes from a study of blood T cell repertoires in COVID-19. Across the whole study: The analysed material was cDNA or gDNA that came from T cells, B-cell-depleted T cells, or PBMCs.

The repertoire was sequenced with immunoSEQ multiplex PCR; TCRdb's copy has only in-frame clones and lacks some. The sample consists of roughly 38,000 clones, approximately 74% of them appearing once. Patients from Seattle were sampled longitudinally, starting during active infection. This clone was detected once. V lost 4 bases, J lost 7 bases, and 12 bases lay in between. CDR1 is SGHDT and CDR2 is YYEEEE in the germline V gene. This CDR3 has 14 amino acids. This receptor was taken from a man in his sixties or seventies with COVID-19, enrolled during active disease. This sequence joins TRBV5-6 and TRBJ1-6, with D perhaps matching TRBD1 (5 bases). Sequenced input: peripheral blood. The CDR3 spells CASSRSGGNSPLHF. CDR3 DNA: TGTGCCAGCAGCCGGTCGGGGGGGAATTCACCCCTCCACTTT.